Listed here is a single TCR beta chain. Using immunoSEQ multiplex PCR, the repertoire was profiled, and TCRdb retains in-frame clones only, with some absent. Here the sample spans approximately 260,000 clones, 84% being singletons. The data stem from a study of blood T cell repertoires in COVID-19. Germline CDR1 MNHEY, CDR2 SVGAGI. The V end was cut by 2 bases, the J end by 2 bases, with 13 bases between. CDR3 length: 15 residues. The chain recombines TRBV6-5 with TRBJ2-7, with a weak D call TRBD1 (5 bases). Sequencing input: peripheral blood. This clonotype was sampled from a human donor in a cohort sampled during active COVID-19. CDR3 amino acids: CASSYDRSNPYEQYF. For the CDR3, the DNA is TGTGCCAGCAGTTACGACAGAAGCAACCCCTACGAGCAGTACTTC.